This T cell receptor beta chain was found in a study of beta chain features in type 1 diabetes. Of note for this clone: The antigen remains undetermined.

V was pared by 4 bases and J by 8 bases, with 14 bases between. From germline, CDR1 is GTSNPN and CDR2 SVGIG (reference sequence). There are 13 residues in the CDR3. Without exception, sorted populations had purity beyond 98%. Findings and limits, study-wide: Compared to healthy donors, patients appeared to have naive, central memory and Treg TCRB repertoires that were more alike. A potential PCR bias toward shorter templates would be equal in patient and control samples. Significant though moderate, a shortening of TCRB CDR3s appeared in all four CD4+ subsets of Type 1 diabetes patients.

Every isolated RNA sample was fully reverse transcribed, so sequencing captured expressed TCRB transcripts. For naive, central memory and regulatory T cell samples, reads averaged around 3.5 million. Libraries were prepared by immunoSEQ multiplex PCR; TCRdb keeps only in-frame clonotypes and omits some of them. The table has about 650,000 clones, approximately 13% seen once. The rearrangement joins TRBV30 to TRBJ1-4; D is perhaps TRBD1 (6 bases). This TCR derives from a man aged 25-45 years with type 1 diabetes. The specimen sequenced was naive CD4+ T cells from blood. The CDR3 sequence: CAWNQGPGEKLFF. The CDR3 nucleotides read TGTGCCTGGAACCAGGGGCCGGGGGAAAAACTGTTTTTT. The whole variable domain, remainder taken from reference TRBV30 and TRBJ1-4, is SQTIHQWPATLVQPVGSPLSLECTVEGTSNPNLYWYRQAAGRGLQLLFYSVGIGQISSEVPQNLSASRPQDRQFILSSKKLLLSDSGFYLCAWNQGPGEKLFFGSGTQLSVL.